Shown below are 21 T cell receptor beta chains from a single sample sequenced in a study of T cell responses to AZD1222 COVID-19 vaccine. Using immunoSEQ multiplex PCR, the repertoire was profiled, and TCRdb retains in-frame clones only, with some absent. The data hold some 140,000 clones, with 91% observed a single time. The source material was peripheral blood, sampled on day 0 of AZD1222 vaccination. These receptors were taken from an adult in good health.

The chain uses TRBV20-1 and TRBJ1-1; D is undetermined. This CDR3 spans 11 amino acids. Deletions cut 4 bases from V and 7 bases from J, with 10 bases between. Per the germline V gene, CDR1 is DFQATT and CDR2 is SNEGSKA (reference sequence). CDR3 protein: CSAMASIEAFF. CDR3 in DNA: TGCAGTGCTATGGCAAGTATTGAAGCTTTCTTT.

The chain has TRBV2 and TRBJ2-1; no firm D call. This CDR3 comprises 11 residues. The germline V and J ends were trimmed by 7 bases and 5 bases, with 6 bases remaining between them. CDR1 and CDR2 (germline): SNHLY, FYNNEI. CDR3 DNA: TGTGCCAGCAATTATGACAATGAGCAGTTCTTC. Amino acids: CASNYDNEQFF. Filled out from reference TRBV2 and TRBJ2-1, the complete variable domain reads EPEVTQTPSHQVTQMGQEVILRCVPISNHLYFYWYRQILGQKVEFLVSFYNNEISEKSEIFDDQFSVERPDGSNFTLKIRSTKLEDSAMYFCASNYDNEQFFGPGTRLTVL.

The CDR3 sequence is CASSPEPGDTQYF. CDR3 nucleotides: TGTGCCAGCAGCCCAGAGCCGGGAGATACGCAGTATTTT. V usage is TRBV7-3 and J usage is TRBJ2-3; D not resolved. The CDR3 contains 13 residues. Trimming shortened V by 5 bases and J by 5 bases, and 11 bases separated the two germline ends. Germline-derived CDR1 and CDR2 are SGHTA and FQGTGA.

V gene TRBV4-1 combines with J gene TRBJ2-2; TRBD2 matches 8 bases. Germline CDR1 MGHRA, CDR2 YSYEKL. Trimming at V came to 2 bases and at J to 5 bases, leaving 7 bases not matched to a gene. The CDR3 is made up of 16 amino acids. CDR3 amino acids: CASSQRSGSGTGELFF. In DNA form, the CDR3 reads TGCGCCAGCAGCCAACGAAGCGGGAGTGGTACCGGGGAGCTGTTTTTT.

V is TRBV19 and J is TRBJ2-7, with D unresolved. This CDR3 is 14 amino acids long. CDR1 and CDR2 (germline): LNHDA, SQIVND (reference sequence). Trimming shortened V by 6 bases and J by 0 bases, and 12 bases separated the two germline ends. The CDR3 coding sequence is TGTGCCAGTAGCCCGGTTCCCGACTCCTACGAGCAGTACTTC. It is translated as CASSPVPDSYEQYF.

The rearrangement uses TRBV30 and TRBJ1-5; TRBD1 agrees at 8 bases. The CDR3 length is 14 residues. Losses at the gene ends were 0 bases for V and 4 bases for J; bases not matched to a gene: 2. CDR1 is GTSNPN and CDR2 is SVGIG in the germline V gene (reference sequence). As DNA, the CDR3 is TGTGCCTGGAGTGTACAGGGGGGGAATCAGCCCCAGCATTTT. Translation: CAWSVQGGNQPQHF.

V gene TRBV5-1 combines with J gene TRBJ1-4; TRBD1 aligns across 8 bases. The CDR3 consists of 14 residues. J was trimmed by 8 bases and V by 5 bases; bases with no gene match: 8. Per the germline V gene, CDR1 is SGHRS and CDR2 is YFSETQ. The CDR3 coding sequence is TGCGCCAGCAGACAACAGGGGGTTGGGGAAAAACTGTTTTTT. Encoded protein: CASRQQGVGEKLFF.

The chain is built from TRBV19 and TRBJ1-5; no firm D call. The CDR3 runs 16 residues. Germline-derived CDR1 and CDR2 are LNHDA and SQIVND (reference sequence). Trimming took 3 bases from V and 0 from J, leaving 12 bases between them. CDR3 protein: CASSIDSTNSNQPQHF. The CDR3 nucleotides read TGTGCCAGTAGTATTGATAGCACAAATAGCAATCAGCCCCAGCATTTT.

This chain joins TRBV9 and TRBJ1-1, with 7 nucleotides matching TRBD1. Losses at the gene ends were 2 bases for V and 5 bases for J; bases not matched to a gene: 3. Germline V CDR1 and CDR2: SGDLS, YYNGEE. The CDR3 has 13 residues. The CDR3 loop reads CASSVGDSTEAFF. The CDR3 DNA reads TGTGCCAGCAGCGTTGGGGACAGTACTGAAGCTTTCTTT.

The chain has TRBV10-3 and TRBJ1-2, with D tentatively TRBD1 (5 bases). CDR3 size: 12 residues. Trimming took 6 bases from V and 4 from J, leaving 9 bases between them. The germline V gene encodes CDR1 ENHRY and CDR2 SYGVKD. CDR3 amino acids: CAISGTAYGYTF. The DNA for the CDR3 is TGTGCCATCAGCGGGACGGCCTATGGCTACACCTTC.

The V call is TRBV28, the J call TRBJ1-1; D gene unclear. This CDR3 is built from 12 residues. The germline gives CDR1 MDHEN, CDR2 SYDVKM. Deletions cut 6 bases from V and 3 bases from J, with 8 bases between. The chain's CDR3 is CASSLGDTEAFF. CDR3 bases: TGTGCCAGCAGCCTTGGGGACACTGAAGCTTTCTTT.

This clone was recorded only once. The V call is TRBV9, the J call TRBJ1-4; D is undetermined. Germline CDR1 and CDR2: SGDLS and YYNGEE. The CDR3 runs 13 residues. Trimming took 0 bases from V and 7 from J, leaving 7 bases between them. The CDR3: CASSVVSGEKLFF. As DNA, the CDR3 is TGTGCCAGCAGCGTAGTTTCAGGTGAAAAACTGTTTTTT.

The V and J genes are TRBV19 and TRBJ1-1; 7 bases map to TRBD1. Germline CDR1 reads LNHDA; CDR2 reads SQIVND (reference sequence). With V trimmed by 6 bases and J by 0 bases, 1 base remained unmatched. This CDR3 has 13 amino acids. Written as DNA, the CDR3 is TGTGCCAGTAGGGACAGGCTGAACACTGAAGCTTTCTTT. Its protein is CASRDRLNTEAFF.

The CDR3 DNA follows: TGTGCCAGCAGACTTGGACATAACAATGAGCAGTTCTTC. It encodes CASRLGHNNEQFF. V usage is TRBV7-6 and J usage is TRBJ2-1, with a tentative D call TRBD1 (5 bases). The V end lost 6 bases, the J end lost 5 bases, and 11 bases lay between the germline ends. The CDR3 runs to 13 residues. Germline V lookup: CDR1 SGHVS, CDR2 FNYEAQ.

This clone was seen just once. The chain links TRBV2 to TRBJ1-2; a possible D gene is TRBD1 (6 bases). Germline CDR1 SNHLY, CDR2 FYNNEI. V was cut by 0 bases and J by 10 bases, with 9 bases left in between. The CDR3 totals 12 residues. CDR3 sequence (DNA): TGTGCCAGCAGTGAAGCCCTGGGGGCCTACACCTTC. Amino acids: CASSEALGAYTF.

The chain combines TRBV6-1 with TRBJ1-1; D may be TRBD1 (6 bases). CDR1 is MNHNS, CDR2 SASEGT, per germline. The CDR3 totals 15 residues. V shed 1 base and J shed 4 bases, with 13 bases lying between them. In DNA, the CDR3 is TGTGCCAGCAGTGAAGTCCCGGAAGGGGGCACTGAAGCTTTCTTT. It translates to CASSEVPEGGTEAFF.

CDR3 in DNA: TGTCCTGGGGGACAGGGGGAATACGAGCAGTACTTC. This gives the protein CPGGQGEYEQYF. V gene TRBV24-1 combines with J gene TRBJ2-7; 11 nucleotides align to TRBD1. CDR1 and CDR2 from the germline V gene are KGHDR and SFDVKD. This CDR3 has 12 residues.

The V gene is TRBV4-3, the J gene TRBJ2-7, with 9 bases aligning to TRBD2. V lost 3 bases, J lost 3 bases, and 6 bases stayed unmatched. This CDR3 contains 15 residues. Germline-derived CDR1 and CDR2 are LGHNA and YSLEER. As DNA, the CDR3 is TGCGCCAGCAGCCAGCGTTTGCGGGGGGGCTACGAGCAGTACTTC. Translation: CASSQRLRGGYEQYF.

The genes are TRBV5-6 and TRBJ1-1, with D unresolved. This CDR3 is built from 12 residues. Germline CDR1 is SGHDT and CDR2 is YYEEEE. V was clipped by 3 bases and J by 7 bases, with 10 bases between them. The CDR3 spells CASSWVGGEAFF. DNA for the CDR3: TGTGCCAGCAGCTGGGTTGGTGGTGAAGCTTTCTTT.

The J gene is TRBJ1-2, the V gene TRBV12-3 or TRBV12-4; TRBD1 aligns across 7 bases. J gave up 3 bases and V 6 bases, and 4 bases lay outside the gene matches. There are 13 residues in the CDR3. Here the CDR3 reads CASSPGTDYGYTF. As DNA, the CDR3 is TGTGCCAGCAGCCCCGGGACAGACTATGGCTACACCTTC.

The chain joins TRBV4-3 to TRBJ2-6; D not resolved. The ends were cut back, 6 bases at V and 0 bases at J, with 15 bases in the middle. CDR1 and CDR2 (germline): LGHNA, YSLEER. The CDR3 has 17 amino acids. The CDR3 loop is CASSHTPVYSGANVLTF. DNA of the CDR3: TGCGCCAGCAGTCACACTCCGGTGTACTCTGGGGCCAACGTCCTGACTTTC.